The clone carrying this TCR beta chain was seen only a few times. Clones were read by immunoSEQ multiplex PCR, and TCRdb kept only the in-frame ones, dropping some. Among 260,000 or so clones listed, about 85% were seen once. Grouping used clinical history reported by participants in a survey and questionnaire. The data were obtained in a study of blood T cell repertoires in COVID-19. Across the study: COVID-19 samples, acute and convalescent, were from the United States, Italy and Spain.

The CDR3 loop spans 15 amino acids. CDR1 LNHDA and CDR2 SQIVND come from the germline V gene (reference sequence). The V segment lost 4 bases and the J segment 7 bases; nucleotides outside the gene matches: 9. What was sequenced was PBMCs or T cells enriched from blood (not recorded which). The rearrangement uses TRBV19 and TRBJ2-5, with 10 nucleotides matching TRBD2. This clonotype was obtained from a woman aged 45-65 years who had recovered from COVID-19. CDR3 residues: CASSRPSGGPGTQYF. The CDR3 region has the DNA TGTGCCAGTAGTAGGCCTAGCGGGGGCCCGGGGACCCAGTACTTC.